This T cell receptor (beta chain) was identified in a study of monozygotic twins with cystic fibrosis. Germline V gives CDR1 SGDLS, CDR2 YYNGEE. V trimming: 4 bases; J trimming: 1 base; junction bases outside the gene matches: 12. CDR3 length: 17 residues. Study-level points and caveats: In 13 of 16 pairs, V gene usage was closest to the co-twin's. Unrelated CF individuals shared fewer identical clonotypes than monozygotic CF twins. Low clonality (median around 0.0095) suggested a mostly naive repertoire.

A word on this clone: Its antigen is currently unknown.

The protocol was immunoSEQ multiplex PCR, while the TCRdb copy is restricted to in-frame clones and leaves out a portion. Among tens of thousands of clones listed, approximately 96% were seen once. This receptor was identified in a girl aged 2 to 9 with cystic fibrosis. The rearrangement joins TRBV9 to TRBJ2-3; TRBD1 matches at 7 bases. The sequenced sample was blood. DNA for the CDR3: TGTGCCAGCAGCCACGGACAGGCACCTCGGGGCACAGATACGCAGTATTTT. It is translated as CASSHGQAPRGTDTQYF.